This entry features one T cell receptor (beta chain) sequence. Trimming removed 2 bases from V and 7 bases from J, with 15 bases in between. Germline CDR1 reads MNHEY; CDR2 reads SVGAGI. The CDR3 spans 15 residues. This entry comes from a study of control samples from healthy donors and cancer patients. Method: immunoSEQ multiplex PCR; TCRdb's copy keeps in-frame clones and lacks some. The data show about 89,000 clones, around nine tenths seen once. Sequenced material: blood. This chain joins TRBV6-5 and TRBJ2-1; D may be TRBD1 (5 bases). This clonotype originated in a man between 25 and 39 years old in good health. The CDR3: CASSYDGAAWNEQFF. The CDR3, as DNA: TGTGCCAGCAGTTACGATGGGGCCGCCTGGAATGAGCAGTTCTTC.